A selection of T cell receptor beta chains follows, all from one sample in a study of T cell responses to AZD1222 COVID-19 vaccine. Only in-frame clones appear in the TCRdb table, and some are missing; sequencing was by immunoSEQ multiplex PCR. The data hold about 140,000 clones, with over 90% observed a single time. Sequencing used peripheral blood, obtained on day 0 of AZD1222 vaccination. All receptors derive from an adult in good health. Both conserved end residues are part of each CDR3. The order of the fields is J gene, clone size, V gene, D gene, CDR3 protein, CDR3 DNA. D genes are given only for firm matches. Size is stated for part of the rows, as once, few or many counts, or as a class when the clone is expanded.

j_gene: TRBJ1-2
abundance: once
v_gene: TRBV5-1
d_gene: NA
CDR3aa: CASSLGPRENGYTF
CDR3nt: TGCGCCAGCAGCTTGGGTCCCAGGGAGAATGGCTACACCTTC

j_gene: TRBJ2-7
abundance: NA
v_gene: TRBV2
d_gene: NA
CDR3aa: CASSEVGNYEQYF
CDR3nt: TGTGCCAGCAGTGAAGTAGGGAACTACGAGCAGTACTTC

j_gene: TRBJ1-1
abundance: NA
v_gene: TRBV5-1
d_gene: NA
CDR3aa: CASSLVPGANTEAFF
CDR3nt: TGCGCCAGCAGCTTGGTCCCGGGAGCGAACACTGAAGCTTTCTTT

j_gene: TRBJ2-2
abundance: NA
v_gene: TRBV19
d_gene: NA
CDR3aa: CASSPSGTTTGELFF
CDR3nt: TGTGCCAGTAGTCCCTCCGGGACCACAACCGGGGAGCTGTTTTTT

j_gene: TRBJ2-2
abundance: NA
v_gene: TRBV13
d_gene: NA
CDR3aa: CASSLNTGELFF
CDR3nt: TGTGCCAGCAGCTTGAACACCGGGGAGCTGTTTTTT

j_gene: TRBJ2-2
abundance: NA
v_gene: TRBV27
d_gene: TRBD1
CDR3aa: CASRPIGQGRTGELFF
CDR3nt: TGTGCCAGCAGGCCTATCGGACAGGGGAGGACCGGGGAGCTGTTTTTT

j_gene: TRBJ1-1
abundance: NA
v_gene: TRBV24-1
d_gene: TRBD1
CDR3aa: CATGPTGDVGEAFF
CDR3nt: TGTGCCACCGGACCGACAGGGGATGTGGGTGAAGCTTTCTTT

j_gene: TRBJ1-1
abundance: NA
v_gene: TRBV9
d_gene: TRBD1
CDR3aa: CASSGDRDRGGTEAFF
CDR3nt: TGTGCCAGCAGCGGAGACCGGGACAGGGGCGGCACTGAAGCTTTCTTT

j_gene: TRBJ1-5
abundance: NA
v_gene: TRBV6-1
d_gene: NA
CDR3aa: CASSEFLVLTPTTNQPQHF
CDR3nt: TGTGCCAGCAGTGAGTTTCTCGTTTTGACCCCGACTACTAATCAGCCCCAGCATTTT

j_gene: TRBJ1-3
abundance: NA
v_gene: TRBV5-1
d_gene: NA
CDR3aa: CASSLGQSVNTIYF
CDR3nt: TGCGCCAGCAGCTTGGGACAGTCCGTAAACACCATATATTTT

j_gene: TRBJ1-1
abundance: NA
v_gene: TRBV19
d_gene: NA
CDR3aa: CASSSGTANTEAFF
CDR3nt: TGTGCCAGTAGCTCCGGGACGGCAAACACTGAAGCTTTCTTT